The entry below gives a single T cell receptor beta chain sequence along with its context. Antigen unknown. The sample comes from a study of cytotoxic CD8 clonotypes in ibrutinib-treated CLL. Study-wide background: The patient breakdown showed approximately 11 relapsed/refractory and approximately 15 treatment-naive cases, with under 18 IGHV unmutated. There were, on average, about 260,000 productive templates and tens of thousands of productive rearrangements per sample.

V gave up 8 bases and J gave up 6 bases, with 13 bases separating them. Germline CDR1 reads SEHNR; CDR2 reads FQNEAQ (reference sequence). The CDR3 is made up of 12 amino acids. Study-wide points: Whereas clonality rose at ibrutinib response, it declined toward baseline at progression.

Depth targeted 1 in 200,000 to 1 in 1 million T cells, averaging about 9.2x coverage per clonotype. Assay used: immunoSEQ multiplex PCR; TCRdb lists only in-frame clones, some missing. The sample has approximately 190,000 clones; around 70% are singletons. The chain is built from TRBV7-9 and TRBJ1-1; D gene uncertain. Here the sequenced sample was PBMCs, taken after 12 months of ibrutinib treatment. The sequence came from a human donor with chronic lymphocytic leukemia. DNA for the CDR3: TGTGCCAGCCCTCGGGGTGAGGCTGAAGCTTTCTTT. It specifies CASPRGEAEAFF.